Below are 32 T cell receptor beta chains sequenced from a single sample in a study of OX40 agonist ivuxolimab in advanced cancers. Libraries were built with the immunoSEQ multiplex PCR assay. This is the immuneACCESS table as TCRdb keeps it, with only in-frame sequences that have V and J called. A part of the clones is gone; compared with another copy, unresolved V genes explain less than half, and the rest is unexplained. Here the sample has 45,000 to 60,000 clones; approximately 90% occur a single time. The ten largest clones take up about 5% of the sample. The input for sequencing was CD4+ or CD8+ T cells sorted from blood, taken in a trial of the OX40 agonist ivuxolimab. The source of these receptors is an adult with an advanced solid tumor such as melanoma, head and neck, liver or kidney cancer.

The V call is TRBV28, the J call TRBJ2-5; no clear D. The V and J ends lost 1 base and 2 bases respectively, with 5 bases between them. Germline CDR1 reads MDHEN; CDR2 reads SYDVKM. The CDR3 has 13 residues. The DNA of the CDR3 is TGTGCCAGCAGTTTATCGGTACAAGAGACCCAGTACTTC. Translating gives CASSLSVQETQYF.

The chain joins TRBV5-1 to TRBJ2-7; 10 nucleotides match TRBD2. Germline trimming cut 4 bases from V and 2 bases from J; bases unmatched to any gene: 6. CDR1 and CDR2 (germline): SGHRS, YFSETQ. The length of the CDR3 is 15 residues. The CDR3 loop is CASSPPGLATYEQYF. For the CDR3, the DNA is TGCGCCAGCAGCCCTCCGGGACTAGCGACCTACGAGCAGTACTTC.

The V gene is TRBV5-1, the J gene TRBJ1-1; no clear D gene. Trimming took off 1 base at V and 5 bases at J, with 9 bases between the two ends. The CDR3 sequence is 13 residues long. The germline gives CDR1 SGHRS, CDR2 YFSETQ. The CDR3 DNA is TGCGCCAGCAGCTTGACGGATACTACTGAAGCTTTCTTT. Protein product: CASSLTDTTEAFF.

The V and J genes are TRBV9 and TRBJ1-6; 7 bases agree with TRBD1. CDR3 length: 16 residues. The V gene end was trimmed by 3 bases and the J gene end by 8 bases; junction bases not matched to a gene: 11. CDR1 and CDR2 from the germline V gene are SGDLS and YYNGEE. The CDR3: CASSGPRTGTDSPLHF. The CDR3 nucleotides are TGTGCCAGCAGCGGCCCCCGGACAGGAACGGATTCACCCCTCCACTTT.

A single count supports this clone. The chain employs TRBV5-1 and TRBJ2-7, with TRBD2 as a possible D gene (7 bases). The CDR3 runs 16 residues. Trimming stripped 4 bases from V and 1 base from J, with 18 bases between. CDR1 and CDR2 from the germline V gene are SGHRS and YFSETQ. CDR3 bases: TGCGCCAGCAGCCCCATCGGAGGGGGGGCTTCCTACGAGCAGTACTTC. The encoded protein is CASSPIGGGASYEQYF.

V usage is TRBV6-4 and J usage is TRBJ2-3; 7 positions agree with TRBD2. Losses at the gene ends were 5 bases for V and 4 bases for J; bases not matched to a gene: 6. This CDR3 comprises 14 residues. Germline V gives CDR1 MRHNA, CDR2 SNTAGT. The CDR3 spells CASSPSGRADTQYF. CDR3 nucleotides: TGTGCCAGCAGTCCCTCAGGGAGGGCAGATACGCAGTATTTT.

This chain links TRBV7-8 with TRBJ1-1; a weak D match, TRBD1 (6 bases). Germline V gene lookup returns CDR1 SGHVS and CDR2 FQNEAQ. The ends were cut back, 5 bases at V and 1 base at J, with 14 bases in the middle. CDR3 length equals 15 residues. The CDR3 DNA reads TGTGCCAGCAGCCATTGGACAGCCAGGAACACTGAAGCTTTCTTT. Translation gives CASSHWTARNTEAFF.

As for this clone: Other DNA sequences of this sample code for an identical CDR3. This chain links TRBV2 with TRBJ1-6; no definite D call. The CDR3 length is 15 residues. The germline CDR1 and CDR2 sequences are SNHLY and FYNNEI. The V gene lost 2 bases and the J gene lost 5 bases, with 10 bases spanning the gap. CDR3 coding DNA: TGTGCCAGCAGTGAACGGGCAGCTAATAATTCACCCCTCCACTTT. Translation: CASSERAANNSPLHF.

V usage is TRBV10-3 and J usage is TRBJ2-3; possible D gene TRBD2, 5 bases. This CDR3 comprises 15 residues. Per the germline V gene, CDR1 is ENHRY and CDR2 is SYGVKD. Between the trimmed V and J ends, which lost 5 bases and 3 bases, there was a span of 15 bases. The CDR3 here is CAISQTTARTDTQYF. DNA of the CDR3: TGTGCCATCAGTCAGACTACCGCACGAACAGATACGCAGTATTTT.

The genes are TRBV5-8 and TRBJ2-1; TRBD1 is a possible D gene (7 bases). The CDR3 extends over 15 amino acids. In germline, CDR1 is SGHTS, CDR2 YDEGEE. The V end lost 0 bases, the J end lost 6 bases, and 13 bases lay between the germline ends. The CDR3 DNA reads TGTGCCAGCAGCTTGGGGGCCAGGGGGGTCAATGAGCAGTTCTTC. It specifies CASSLGARGVNEQFF.

This clone was detected only a few times. This chain links TRBV6-6 with TRBJ1-1; TRBD1 aligns across 12 bases. This CDR3 spans 16 amino acids. CDR1 MNHNY and CDR2 SVGAGI come from the germline V gene (reference sequence). V was pared by 7 bases and J by 1 base, with 7 bases of the junction left unmatched. The CDR3 sequence is CASIRGTGGSNTEAFF. The CDR3 nucleotides are TGTGCCAGCATCCGAGGGACAGGGGGCTCGAACACTGAAGCTTTCTTT.

CDR3 nucleotides: TGTGCCAGCAGCTTGGGCAGTTCACCTTCCTACGAGCAGTACTTC. Protein: CASSLGSSPSYEQYF. This chain joins TRBV7-3 and TRBJ2-7; D is undetermined. This CDR3 region has 15 residues. The ends were cut back, 3 bases at V and 1 base at J, with 13 bases in the middle. Germline assignment: CDR1 SGHTA and CDR2 FQGTGA.

V usage is TRBV29-1 and J usage is TRBJ2-1; TRBD1 agrees at 7 bases. V gave up 5 bases and J gave up 1 base; unmatched junction bases: 14. In germline, CDR1 is SQVTM, CDR2 ANQGSEA. This CDR3 comprises 17 residues. The CDR3 region is CSVLQLRGLGSYNEQFF. CDR3 nucleotide sequence: TGCAGCGTTCTACAATTAAGGGGGCTTGGGTCCTACAATGAGCAGTTCTTC.

The V call is TRBV6-5, the J call TRBJ1-5; 8 bases match TRBD1. The germline CDR1 and CDR2 sequences are MNHEY and SVGAGI. CDR3 length: 13 residues. V lost 4 bases and J lost 6; bases outside the gene matches: 2. In DNA form, the CDR3 reads TGTGCCAGCAGTTCGGACAGGGTTCAGCCCCAGCATTTT. Amino acid sequence: CASSSDRVQPQHF.

The chain is built from TRBV27 and TRBJ2-3; a weak D match, TRBD1 (6 bases). Per germline, CDR1 MNHEY and CDR2 SMNVEV (reference sequence). There are 15 residues in the CDR3. The V gene lost 5 bases and the J gene lost 5 bases, with 17 bases spanning the gap. The CDR3 DNA reads TGTGCCAGCAGTCGGTTTAGAGACAGGCTAGATACGCAGTATTTT. Its translation: CASSRFRDRLDTQYF.

The chain uses TRBV19 and TRBJ1-3; a weak D match, TRBD1 (5 bases). Trimming cost V 6 bases and J 7 bases, with 28 bases left between them. This CDR3 contains 18 residues. Germline CDR1 reads LNHDA; CDR2 reads SQIVND (reference sequence). The CDR3 protein is CASSPDSGRYPRWNTIYF. In DNA form, the CDR3 reads TGTGCCAGTAGCCCTGACTCGGGGCGGTATCCTAGATGGAACACCATATATTTT.

This clone occurred once. The chain has TRBV28 and TRBJ1-2; no definite D call. This CDR3 spans 11 amino acids. CDR1 MDHEN and CDR2 SYDVKM come from the germline V gene. Trimming removed 7 bases at V and 5 bases at J, with 8 bases between. The CDR3 here is CASMGNYGYTF. The CDR3 nucleotides are TGTGCCAGCATGGGGAATTATGGCTACACCTTC.

The chain recombines TRBV5-5 with TRBJ1-1; the D gene is possibly TRBD1 (5 bases). This CDR3 comprises 15 residues. In germline, CDR1 is SGHKS, CDR2 YYEKEE (reference sequence). V was pared by 1 base and J by 1 base, with 11 bases between. CDR3 in amino acids: CASSLLQGGNTEAFF. CDR3 nucleotide sequence: TGTGCCAGCAGCTTGCTGCAGGGCGGGAACACTGAAGCTTTCTTT.

The rearrangement joins TRBV7-9 to TRBJ1-2; 9 bases are shared with TRBD1. Trimming took 7 bases from V and 4 from J; bases not matched to a gene: 10. The CDR3 extends over 15 amino acids. The germline V gene encodes CDR1 SEHNR and CDR2 FQNEAQ (reference sequence). The CDR3 spells CASKLQGANAYGYTF. DNA for the CDR3: TGTGCCAGCAAACTACAGGGGGCAAACGCCTATGGCTACACCTTC.

For this clone: The junction shows a germline mismatch at one end, possibly a read error. The V call is TRBV28, the J call TRBJ1-5, with 7 bases fitting TRBD1. CDR1 and CDR2 from the germline V gene are MDHEN and SYDVKM. The CDR3 has 15 amino acids. Here the CDR3 DNA reads TGTGCCAGCAGTTCACCGGGACAGAGCAATCGGCCCCAGCATTTT. Translated, it gives CASSSPGQSNRPQHF.

The count of this clone is one. The rearrangement uses TRBV5-1 and TRBJ2-5, with 7 positions matching TRBD1. The CDR3 contains 14 residues. V was pared by 2 bases and J by 0 bases, with 1 base of the junction left unmatched. The germline V gene encodes CDR1 SGHRS and CDR2 YFSETQ. DNA for the CDR3: TGCGCCAGCAGCTTCGGGACAGACCAAGAGACCCAGTACTTC. This encodes CASSFGTDQETQYF. The whole variable domain, filled in from reference TRBV5-1 and TRBJ2-5, reads KAGVTQTPRYLIKTRGQQVTLSCSPISGHRSVSWYQQTPGQGLQFLFEYFSETQRNKGNFPGRFSGRQFSNSRSEMNVSTLELGDSALYLCASSFGTDQETQYFGPGTRLLVL.

The chain recombines TRBV18 with TRBJ2-1; 9 nucleotides line up with TRBD2. This CDR3 is built from 16 residues. Germline CDR1 and CDR2: KGHSH and LQKENI. V dropped 3 bases and J dropped 6; count of bases not matched to a gene: 9. CDR3 DNA: TGTGCCAGCTCACCTCTAGGGACTAGCATTGTCAATGAGCAGTTCTTC. It codes for CASSPLGTSIVNEQFF.

This clone was observed once. The rearrangement uses TRBV7-3 and TRBJ2-1; a possible D gene is TRBD2 (5 bases). The V gene's germline CDR1 is SGHTA and CDR2 FQGTGA. The CDR3 length is 13 residues. V shed 11 bases and J shed 7 bases, with 18 bases lying between them. The CDR3 nucleotides are TGTGCCTCGGGAAGCTCTCGAGGGAATGAGCAGTTCTTC. Its protein is CASGSSRGNEQFF.

Note on this clone: A read error may produce the germline difference seen at one junction end. This chain uses TRBV7-7 with TRBJ2-5; TRBD1 matches at 11 bases. Germline CDR1 reads SSHAT; CDR2 reads FNYEAQ (reference sequence). The CDR3 loop spans 15 amino acids. The CDR3 reads CASSVGTGGQETQYF. CDR3 in DNA: TGTGCTAGCAGCGTCGGGACAGGGGGACAGGAGACCCAGTACTTC.

This clone was counted once. The chain carries TRBV30 and TRBJ1-2; D remains ambiguous. Trimming pared 0 bases from V and 8 bases from J, leaving 10 bases between. The CDR3 is made up of 12 amino acids. The V gene's germline CDR1 is GTSNPN and CDR2 SVGIG (reference sequence). CDR3 DNA sequence: TGTGCCTGGAGTGTACGCGCAAAGGGCTACACCTTC. Residues: CAWSVRAKGYTF. Supplemented by reference TRBV30 and TRBJ1-2, the full variable domain reads SQTIHQWPATLVQPVGSPLSLECTVEGTSNPNLYWYRQAAGRGLQLLFYSVGIGQISSEVPQNLSASRPQDRQFILSSKKLLLSDSGFYLCAWSVRAKGYTFGSGTRLTVV.

The chain joins TRBV28 to TRBJ1-1, with 7 nucleotides matching TRBD1. V was clipped by 6 bases and J by 11 bases; unmatched bases: 12. This CDR3 region has 13 residues. Looked up from germline, CDR1 is MDHEN and CDR2 is SYDVKM. CDR3 protein: CASRFPSGTDAFF. The CDR3, as DNA: TGTGCCAGCAGGTTCCCCTCCGGGACAGATGCTTTCTTT.

This clone was observed a handful of times. The chain couples TRBV6-5 to TRBJ1-5; tentative D call: TRBD1 (5 bases). This CDR3 spans 13 amino acids. CDR1 and CDR2 (germline): MNHEY, SVGAGI. V gave up 7 bases and J gave up 2 bases, with 9 bases separating them. The CDR3: CASKGSGNQPQHF. The CDR3 DNA follows: TGTGCCAGCAAGGGGTCGGGCAATCAGCCCCAGCATTTT.

The chain combines TRBV6-5 with TRBJ1-1, with 11 bases identical to TRBD1. After removal of 6 bases from V and 3 bases from J, the junction contained 6 bases not matched to a gene. The germline V gene has CDR1 MNHEY and CDR2 SVGAGI. CDR3 length equals 15 residues. The CDR3 nucleotides read TGTGCCAGCAGATCACCGGGACAGGGGGACACTGAAGCTTTCTTT. It encodes CASRSPGQGDTEAFF.

The chain employs TRBV9 and TRBJ2-1; possibly TRBD1 for D (5 bases). Germline V lookup: CDR1 SGDLS, CDR2 YYNGEE. The CDR3 spans 15 residues. V was shortened by 0 bases and J by 4 bases, with 11 bases between the two germline ends. Here the CDR3 reads CASSVELGQYNEQFF. Here the CDR3 DNA reads TGTGCCAGCAGCGTAGAATTGGGGCAGTACAATGAGCAGTTCTTC.

The CDR3 region has the DNA TGTGCCAGCAGTGAAACCAGGGGGCCCGGGGAGCTGTTTTTT. This translates into CASSETRGPGELFF. The V and J genes are TRBV2 and TRBJ2-2; 8 positions match TRBD1. Losses at the gene ends were 2 bases for V and 6 bases for J; bases not matched to a gene: 2. CDR3 length: 14 amino acids. The germline CDR1 and CDR2 sequences are SNHLY and FYNNEI.

This chain joins TRBV7-9 and TRBJ2-2; perhaps TRBD2 as D (6 bases). V shed 5 bases and J shed 0 bases, with 16 bases lying between them. The CDR3 consists of 17 residues. Germline V lookup: CDR1 SEHNR, CDR2 FQNEAQ (reference sequence). The CDR3 is CASSTRTGGANTGELFF. In DNA, the CDR3 is TGTGCCAGCAGCACCAGAACAGGAGGGGCGAACACCGGGGAGCTGTTTTTT.

The V call is TRBV28, the J call TRBJ2-2, with TRBD2 matching 14 bases. This CDR3 region has 16 residues. The V segment lost 1 base and the J segment 8 bases; nucleotides outside the gene matches: 3. The V gene's germline CDR1 is MDHEN and CDR2 SYDVKM. CDR3 protein: CASSLSWTSGRGELFF. The CDR3 DNA is TGTGCCAGCAGTTTATCTTGGACTAGCGGGAGGGGGGAGCTGTTTTTT. Variable domain in full (rest from reference TRBV28 and TRBJ2-2): DVKVTQSSRYLVKRTGEKVFLECVQDMDHENMFWYRQDPGLGLRLIYFSYDVKMKEKGDIPEGYSVSREKKERFSLILESASTNQTSMYLCASSLSWTSGRGELFFGEGSRLTVL.